The sequence of this T cell receptor (beta chain) was determined in a study of blood T cell repertoires in COVID-19. Whole-study context: PBMCs, B-cell-depleted T cells, or T cells provided the cDNA or gDNA that made up the material.

Clones were read by immunoSEQ multiplex PCR, and TCRdb kept only the in-frame ones, dropping some. The sample carries about 15,000 clones, over 75% recorded once. Germline CDR1 and CDR2: GTSNPN and SVGIG (reference sequence). V lost 4 bases, J lost 1 base, and 13 bases lay in between. CDR3 size: 14 residues. The chain links TRBV30 to TRBJ1-1, with D possibly TRBD1 on 6 matching bases. The clonotype was recovered from a man between 65 and 79 years old in a cohort sampled during active COVID-19. Specimen: peripheral blood. The DNA of the CDR3 is TGTGCCTGGACCCAGGGACACCGGAACACTGAAGCTTTCTTT. It encodes CAWTQGHRNTEAFF.